Listed below are T cell receptor beta chains from one sample, sequenced in a study of shared clonotypes between healthy human individuals. Here immunoSEQ multiplex PCR was the method, and the copy in TCRdb shows in-frame clones only, minus some. The repertoire has about 2,200,000 clones, roughly 91% of them found once; the top ten carry about 1.8%. The material sequenced was naive CD8+ T cells from PBMCs. The receptors were sampled from a man in his late teens or twenties in good health. Some clones in this sample may be carry-over from other donors' samples. The CDR3 runs from the conserved cysteine through the conserved F or W. A D gene is named only where the DNA matches it firmly. Size values are once, few and many counts, or a class for expanded clones, and some rows have none.

TRBJ1-2	TRBV6-1	-	-	14	TGTGCCAGCAGTGAATTTGCAGGGGCCTATGGCTACACCTTC	CASSEFAGAYGYTF
TRBJ2-3	TRBV28	-	-	16	TGTGCCAGCAGGGTTGGAGTGATTGGACCGGCAGATACGCAGTATTTT	CASRVGVIGPADTQYF
TRBJ1-2	TRBV28	TRBD1	-	15	TGTGCCAGCAGTTCCAGGCGGGAGGGGGCCTATGGCTACACCTTC	CASSSRREGAYGYTF
TRBJ2-7	TRBV2	-	-	15	TGTGCCAGCAGGGCCCGGGGCGACAACCTTTACGAGCAGTACTTC	CASRARGDNLYEQYF
TRBJ2-7	TRBV6-6	-	-	14	TGTGCCAGCAGCCTCCGGGACGGTACCTACGAGCAGTACTTC	CASSLRDGTYEQYF
TRBJ2-2	TRBV11-2	-	-	15	TGTGCCAGCAGCCCAAAGCCCTCTCCCCCCGGGGAGCTGTTTTTT	CASSPKPSPPGELFF
TRBJ1-2	TRBV28	-	-	14	TGTGCCAGCGCTATCCTTAGGGGCGACGATGGCTACACCTTC	CASAILRGDDGYTF
TRBJ1-5	TRBV7-9	-	-	13	TGTGCCAGCAGCCAAGAGGGAAGCCAGCCCCAGCATTTT	CASSQEGSQPQHF
TRBJ1-3	TRBV5-5	-	-	15	TGTGCCAGCAGCAAAGGACGGAGCTCTGGAAACACCATATATTTT	CASSKGRSSGNTIYF
TRBJ1-1	TRBV6-5	TRBD1	-	15	TGTGCCAGCAGTTACTCCAGGGGGCCGGGCACTGAAGCTTTCTTT	CASSYSRGPGTEAFF
TRBJ2-7	TRBV10-3	TRBD1	once	17	TGTGCCATCAGTGACCTACTTGGACAGGGGGTCACCCTCGAGCAGTACTTC	CAISDLLGQGVTLEQYF
TRBJ2-5	TRBV28	TRBD2	-	16	TGTGCCAGCAGCCGTGGACTAGCGGACGATCAAGAGACCCAGTACTTC	CASSRGLADDQETQYF
TRBJ2-5	TRBV7-2	-	-	16	TGTGCCAGCAGCTATCCAGCAGGGGCCAACCAAGAGACCCAGTACTTC	CASSYPAGANQETQYF
TRBJ2-7	TRBV27	TRBD2	-	17	TGTGCCAGCAGTTTATCTCCCGGGGCGGGAGGCGGTCCCGAGCAGTACTTC	CASSLSPGAGGGPEQYF
TRBJ2-1	TRBV6-6	TRBD2	-	16	TGTGCCAGCAGTTACCAACTAGCGGGGGCATACAATGAGCAGTTCTTC	CASSYQLAGAYNEQFF
TRBJ2-7	TRBV11-2	-	-	14	TGTGCCAGCAGTCATTCGGGACCCTCCTACGAGCAGTACTTC	CASSHSGPSYEQYF
TRBJ2-1	TRBV5-5	-	-	15	TGTGCCAGCAGCTTCACCGGGAGTTCCCACAATGAGCAGTTCTTC	CASSFTGSSHNEQFF
TRBJ1-1	TRBV27	-	once	15	TGTGCCAGCAGTTTATCTGCGGGGGCCGGGACTGAAGCTTTCTTT	CASSLSAGAGTEAFF
TRBJ2-3	TRBV27	TRBD2	-	17	TGTGCCAGCAGTGGGACTAGCGGGAGGGCCTTTCCAGATACGCAGTATTTT	CASSGTSGRAFPDTQYF
TRBJ2-3	TRBV7-9	-	-	13	TGTGCCAGCAGCACCAGGGTTCCGGATACGCAGTATTTT	CASSTRVPDTQYF
TRBJ2-7	TRBV2	TRBD1	-	16	TGTGCCAGCACAAACCTTCCGGGACAGAGCTCCTACGAGCAGTACTTC	CASTNLPGQSSYEQYF
TRBJ2-1	TRBV15	TRBD1	-	17	TGTGCCACCAGCAGAGAGTGGGGACAGGGTTGGAGCAATGAGCAGTTCTTC	CATSREWGQGWSNEQFF
TRBJ2-7	TRBV27	-	-	13	TGTGCCAGCAGTCCTTCTTCCTCCTACGAGCAGTACTTC	CASSPSSSYEQYF
TRBJ2-2	TRBV9	-	-	14	TGTGCCAGCAGGGACTCCCGCGACACCGGGGAGCTGTTTTTT	CASRDSRDTGELFF
TRBJ2-3	TRBV13	-	-	14	TGTGCCAGCAGCTTAGGGGCCATAGCAGATACGCAGTATTTT	CASSLGAIADTQYF
TRBJ1-1	TRBV6-5	TRBD1	once	16	TGTGCCAGCAGTTCCCTCCCGGACAGGGACCGTTCTGAAGCTTTCTTT	CASSSLPDRDRSEAFF
TRBJ1-2	TRBV4-1	-	-	13	TGCGCCAGCAGCCAAGAACGGAGGAAAGGCTACACCTTC	CASSQERRKGYTF
TRBJ2-7	TRBV27	TRBD1	-	17	TGTGCCAGCAGTTATGGGGCGGGGGACAGGGGGATCCACGAGCAGTACTTC	CASSYGAGDRGIHEQYF
TRBJ1-1	TRBV6-1	-	-	17	TGTGCCAGCAGTGAAGGGTCCGTCCTCCCGGGAGACACTGAAGCTTTCTTT	CASSEGSVLPGDTEAFF
TRBJ1-2	TRBV6-5	-	-	16	TGTGCCAGCAGTTACTCGGATTCCGGGGGGGGCTTTGGCTACACCTTC	CASSYSDSGGGFGYTF
TRBJ2-5	TRBV6-5	TRBD1	-	15	TGTGCCAGCAGTTGGTCCGGGACAGCTCTAGAGACCCAGTACTTC	CASSWSGTALETQYF
TRBJ2-5	TRBV7-9	TRBD1	-	15	TGTGCCAGCAGCTTCCGGCAGGGGGCCCAAGAGACCCAGTACTTC	CASSFRQGAQETQYF
TRBJ1-3	TRBV16	-	-	16	TGTGCCAGCAGCCAAGACGGACAACGCTCTGGAAACACCATATATTTT	CASSQDGQRSGNTIYF
TRBJ2-1	TRBV5-6	TRBD1	-	17	TGTGCCAGCAGCTTGTTCCTGGGACAGGGGGCTAGTCTTGAGCAGTTCTTC	CASSLFLGQGASLEQFF
TRBJ1-5	TRBV11-2	-	-	15	TGTGCCAGCATTAACAGAGGCACAGGCCATCAGCCCCAGCATTTT	CASINRGTGHQPQHF
TRBJ2-3	TRBV28	-	-	16	TGTGCCAGCAGTGTACGACTGGTAGTAGGGACAGATACGCAGTATTTT	CASSVRLVVGTDTQYF
TRBJ2-1	TRBV9	-	-	20	TGTGCCAGCAGCGAGCCCCGTACTTTGAGAGCGGAAACCTCCTACAATGAGCAGTTCTTC	CASSEPRTLRAETSYNEQFF
TRBJ1-5	TRBV28	TRBD1	-	15	TGTGCCAGCAGTCCGCCGGGACAGCGCAATCAGCCCCAGCATTTT	CASSPPGQRNQPQHF
TRBJ1-1	TRBV4-3	-	-	15	TGCGCCAGCAGCCAAGACAGGTGGGGAAACACTGAAGCTTTCTTT	CASSQDRWGNTEAFF
TRBJ2-1	TRBV19	TRBD2	-	13	TGTGCCAGCCATCTAGCGGGGTACAATGAGCAGTTCTTC	CASHLAGYNEQFF
TRBJ2-7	TRBV29-1	-	-	14	TGCAGCGTTGTACTCGCCCAAAGGGCCTACGAGCAGTACTTC	CSVVLAQRAYEQYF
TRBJ2-3	TRBV27	-	once	15	TGTGCCAGCAGTTTTGGCCCTAAGACCACAGATACGCAGTATTTT	CASSFGPKTTDTQYF
TRBJ2-2	TRBV5-1	TRBD2	-	16	TGCGCCAGCAGTATAATGGGACTAGCGGGGACCGGGGAGCTGTTTTTT	CASSIMGLAGTGELFF
TRBJ1-1	TRBV6-5	TRBD1	-	14	TGTGCCAGCAGCTGGAGGACAGGGCACACTGAAGCTTTCTTT	CASSWRTGHTEAFF
TRBJ1-1	TRBV7-3	-	few	14	TGTGCCAGCAGCTTAAGTCCAGGGAACACTGAAGCTTTCTTT	CASSLSPGNTEAFF
TRBJ1-1	TRBV30	-	few	13	TGTGCCTGGAGTGAGACAGCGAACACTGAAGCTTTCTTT	CAWSETANTEAFF
TRBJ1-2	TRBV4-1	-	-	17	TGCGCCAGCAGCCCAAGTATCGCAGGCATGGCTAACTATGGCTACACCTTC	CASSPSIAGMANYGYTF
TRBJ1-1	TRBV14	-	once	18	TGTGCCAGCACCAGAGGGGGGTTTAGGGAGCTTCCTTCGACTGAAGCTTTCTTT	CASTRGGFRELPSTEAFF
TRBJ2-1	TRBV11-2	-	-	15	TGTGCCAGCAGCTTATATGCCGGGTCGGGCAATGAGCAGTTCTTC	CASSLYAGSGNEQFF
TRBJ2-7	TRBV19	TRBD1	-	14	TGTGCCAGTAGTTTGACAGGGGAAACCTACGAGCAGTACTTC	CASSLTGETYEQYF
TRBJ2-1	TRBV6-5	-	-	14	TGTGCCAGCAGTCCCCGTTTGAGCTACAATGAGCAGTTCTTC	CASSPRLSYNEQFF
TRBJ1-1	TRBV4-3	-	-	15	TGCGCCAGCAGCCAAGATCGAGGGTTTCGCACTGAAGCTTTCTTT	CASSQDRGFRTEAFF
TRBJ2-7	TRBV29-1	-	-	12	TGCAGCGTTGGTACAGGAGGACCCGAGCAGTACTTC	CSVGTGGPEQYF
TRBJ2-7	TRBV27	-	-	13	TGTGCCAGCAGTTTGGGGCTTTCCTACGAGCAGTACTTC	CASSLGLSYEQYF